These 5 T cell receptor beta chains were all obtained from the same sample, sequenced in a study. A single record per CDR3 protein comes from TCRdb applying MiXCR to the 5' RACE reads. The sample includes 62,000 or so distinct CDR3 sequences, approximately 22% of them seen just once. The sequencing input was memory CD4+ T cells sorted from a lymph node. Subset given: memory CD4+ T cells, CD4+CD45RO+CD25-. The receptors shown here come from a female donor with breast cancer.

This clonotype has only a few counts. The rearrangement uses TRBV10-3 and TRBJ1-1; 7 bases line up with TRBD1. This CDR3 is 15 amino acids long. CDR1 is ENHRY, CDR2 SYGVKD, per germline. V shed 4 bases, J shed 6 bases, and the junction held 11 bases outside the gene matches. Here the CDR3 reads CAISGRTGERSEAFF. The DNA for the CDR3 is TGTGCCATCAGTGGGAGAACAGGGGAGAGGTCTGAAGCTTTCTTT.

J is TRBJ1-1 and V is TRBV30; a possible D gene is TRBD1 (5 bases). Germline lookup yields CDR1 GTSNPN and CDR2 SVGIG (reference sequence). V shed 0 bases and J shed 2 bases, with 7 bases lying between them. This CDR3 has 13 amino acids. Written as DNA, the CDR3 is TGTGCCTGGAGTGTAGGGGCCAACACTGAAGCTTTCTTT. Protein product: CAWSVGANTEAFF.

This clonotype was seen a few times. This chain links TRBV7-2 with TRBJ1-2, with D unclear. The CDR3 runs 14 residues. Trimming pared 3 bases from V and 5 bases from J, leaving 13 bases between. Germline V gene lookup returns CDR1 SGHTA and CDR2 FQGNSA. As DNA, the CDR3 is TGTGCCAGCAGCTTCCAGGCCAGCAGATATGGCTACACCTTC. The encoded protein is CASSFQASRYGYTF.

This clonotype was detected only a few times. V is TRBV20-1 and J is TRBJ2-1, with D hard to call. The length of the CDR3 is 12 residues. Germline V gene sequence: CDR1 DFQATT, CDR2 SNEGSKA (reference sequence). Between the trimmed V and J ends, which lost 3 bases and 6 bases, there was a span of 9 bases. This chain's CDR3 is CSASLWGNEQFF. The DNA of the CDR3 is TGCAGTGCTAGCCTCTGGGGCAATGAGCAGTTCTTC.

Ten or more counts support this clonotype. This chain links TRBV6-2 or TRBV6-3 with TRBJ1-1; D is undetermined. The length of the CDR3 is 11 residues. V lost 3 bases and J 10 bases, leaving 9 bases between the germline ends. Germline assignment: CDR1 MNHEY and CDR2 SVGEGT. The CDR3 nucleotides read TGTGCCAGCAGTTATGACTTCCGAGCTTTCTTT. Its translation is CASSYDFRAFF.